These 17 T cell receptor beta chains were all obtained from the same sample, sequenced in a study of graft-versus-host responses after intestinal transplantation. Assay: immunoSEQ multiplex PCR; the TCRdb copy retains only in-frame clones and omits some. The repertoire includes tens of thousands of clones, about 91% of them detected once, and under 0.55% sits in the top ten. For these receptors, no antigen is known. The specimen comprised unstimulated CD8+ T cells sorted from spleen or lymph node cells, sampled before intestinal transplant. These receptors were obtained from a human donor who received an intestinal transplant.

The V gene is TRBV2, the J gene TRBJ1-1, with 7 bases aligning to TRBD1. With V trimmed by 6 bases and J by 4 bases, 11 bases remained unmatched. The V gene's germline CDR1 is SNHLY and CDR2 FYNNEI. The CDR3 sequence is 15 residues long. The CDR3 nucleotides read TGTGCCAGCAGGTTAACCTGGACAGGCCGCACTGAAGCTTTCTTT. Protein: CASRLTWTGRTEAFF.

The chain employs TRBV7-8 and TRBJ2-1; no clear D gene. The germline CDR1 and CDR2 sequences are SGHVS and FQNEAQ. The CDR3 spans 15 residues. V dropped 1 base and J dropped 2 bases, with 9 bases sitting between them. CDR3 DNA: TGTGCCAGCAGCTTAGTTGGAGTAACCTACAATGAGCAGTTCTTC. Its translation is CASSLVGVTYNEQFF.

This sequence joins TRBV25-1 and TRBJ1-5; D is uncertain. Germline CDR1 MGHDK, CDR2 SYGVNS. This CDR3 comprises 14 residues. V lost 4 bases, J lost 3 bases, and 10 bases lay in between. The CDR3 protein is CASSVLRDNQPQHF. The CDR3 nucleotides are TGTGCCAGCAGTGTATTGAGAGACAATCAGCCCCAGCATTTT.

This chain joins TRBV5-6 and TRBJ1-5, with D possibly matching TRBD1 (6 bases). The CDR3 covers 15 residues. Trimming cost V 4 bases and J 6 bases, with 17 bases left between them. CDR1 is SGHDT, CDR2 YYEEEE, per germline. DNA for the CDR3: TGTGCCAGCAGCGTCCACGGGACATTAGGTCAGCCCCAGCATTTT. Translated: CASSVHGTLGQPQHF.

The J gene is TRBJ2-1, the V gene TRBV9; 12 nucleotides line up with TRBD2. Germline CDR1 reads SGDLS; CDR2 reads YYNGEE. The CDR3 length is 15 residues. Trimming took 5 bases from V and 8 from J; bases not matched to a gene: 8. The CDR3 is CASRPLAGGPYEQFF. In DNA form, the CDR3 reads TGTGCCAGCAGGCCTCTAGCGGGGGGGCCCTATGAGCAGTTCTTC.

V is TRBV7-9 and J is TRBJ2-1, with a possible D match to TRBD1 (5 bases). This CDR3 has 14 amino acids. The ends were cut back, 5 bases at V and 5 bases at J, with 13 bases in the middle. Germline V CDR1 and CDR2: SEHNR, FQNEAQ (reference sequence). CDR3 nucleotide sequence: TGTGCCAGCAGCGGGCAGCCGGACAACAATGAGCAGTTCTTC. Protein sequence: CASSGQPDNNEQFF.

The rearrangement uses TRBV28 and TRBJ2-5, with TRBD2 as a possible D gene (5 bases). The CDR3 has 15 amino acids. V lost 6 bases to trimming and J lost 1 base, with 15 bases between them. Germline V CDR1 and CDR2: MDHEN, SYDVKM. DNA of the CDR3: TGTGCCAGCAGAAAGGACTTGGTGGGCCAAGAGACCCAGTACTTC. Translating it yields CASRKDLVGQETQYF.

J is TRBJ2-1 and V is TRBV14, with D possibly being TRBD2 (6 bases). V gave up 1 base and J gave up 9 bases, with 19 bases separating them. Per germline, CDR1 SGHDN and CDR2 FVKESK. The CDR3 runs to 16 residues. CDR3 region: CASSQVRERTLVEQFF. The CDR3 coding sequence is TGTGCCAGCAGCCAAGTCCGGGAGCGAACCCTCGTTGAGCAGTTCTTC.

The CDR3 reads CASNDDNSYEQYF. CDR3 sequence (DNA): TGCGCCAGCAACGATGACAACTCCTACGAGCAGTACTTC. The chain employs TRBV5-1 and TRBJ2-7; D is ambiguous. Germline V gives CDR1 SGHRS, CDR2 YFSETQ. Trimming shortened V by 6 bases and J by 0 bases, and 10 bases separated the two germline ends. CDR3 length: 13 residues. The full variable domain, its missing parts supplied by reference TRBV5-1 and TRBJ2-7, is KAGVTQTPRYLIKTRGQQVTLSCSPISGHRSVSWYQQTPGQGLQFLFEYFSETQRNKGNFPGRFSGRQFSNSRSEMNVSTLELGDSALYLCASNDDNSYEQYFGPGTRLTVT.

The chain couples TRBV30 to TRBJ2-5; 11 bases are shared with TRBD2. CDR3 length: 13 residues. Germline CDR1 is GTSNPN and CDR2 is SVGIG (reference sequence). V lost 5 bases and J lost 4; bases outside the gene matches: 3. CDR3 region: CAWRLAGLETQYF. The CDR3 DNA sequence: TGTGCCTGGCGACTAGCGGGGCTAGAGACCCAGTACTTC.

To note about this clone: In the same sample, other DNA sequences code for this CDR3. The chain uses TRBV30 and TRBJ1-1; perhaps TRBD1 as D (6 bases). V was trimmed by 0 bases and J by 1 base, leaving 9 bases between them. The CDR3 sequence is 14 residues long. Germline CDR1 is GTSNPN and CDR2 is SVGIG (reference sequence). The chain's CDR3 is CAWSVGGTNTEAFF. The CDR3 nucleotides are TGTGCCTGGAGTGTAGGGGGAACGAACACTGAAGCTTTCTTT. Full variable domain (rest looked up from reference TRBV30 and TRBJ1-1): SQTIHQWPATLVQPVGSPLSLECTVEGTSNPNLYWYRQAAGRGLQLLFYSVGIGQISSEVPQNLSASRPQDRQFILSSKKLLLSDSGFYLCAWSVGGTNTEAFFGQGTRLTVV.

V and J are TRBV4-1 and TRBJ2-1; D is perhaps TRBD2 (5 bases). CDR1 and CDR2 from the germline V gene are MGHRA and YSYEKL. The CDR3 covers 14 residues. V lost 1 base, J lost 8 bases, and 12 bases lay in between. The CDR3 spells CASSQGEDFYEQFF. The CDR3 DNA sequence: TGCGCCAGCAGCCAAGGTGAGGACTTCTATGAGCAGTTCTTC.

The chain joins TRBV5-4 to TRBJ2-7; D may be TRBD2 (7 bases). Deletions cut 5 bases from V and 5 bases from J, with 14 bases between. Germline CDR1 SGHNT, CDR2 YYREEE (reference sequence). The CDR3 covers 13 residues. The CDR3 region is CASRGGPGDEQYF. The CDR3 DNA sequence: TGTGCCAGCAGGGGGGGGCCGGGTGACGAGCAGTACTTC.

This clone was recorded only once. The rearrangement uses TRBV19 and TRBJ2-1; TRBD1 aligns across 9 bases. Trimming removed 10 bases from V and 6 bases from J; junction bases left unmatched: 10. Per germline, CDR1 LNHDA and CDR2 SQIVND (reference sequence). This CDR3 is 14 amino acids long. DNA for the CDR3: TGTGCCACTACCACCGGGACAGGGCCCAATGAGCAGTTCTTC. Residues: CATTTGTGPNEQFF.

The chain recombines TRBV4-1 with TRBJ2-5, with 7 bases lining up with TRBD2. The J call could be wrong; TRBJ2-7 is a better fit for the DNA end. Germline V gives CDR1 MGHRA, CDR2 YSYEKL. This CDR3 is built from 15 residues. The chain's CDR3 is CASSPQAGELYEQYF. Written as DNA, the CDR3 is TGCGCCAGCAGCCCCCAGGCGGGAGAACTTTACGAGCAGTACTTC.

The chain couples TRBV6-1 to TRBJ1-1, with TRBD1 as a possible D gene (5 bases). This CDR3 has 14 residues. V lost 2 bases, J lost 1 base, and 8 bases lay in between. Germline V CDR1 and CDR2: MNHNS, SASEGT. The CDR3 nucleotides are TGTGCCAGCAGTGAACGACAGTGGAACACTGAAGCTTTCTTT. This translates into CASSERQWNTEAFF.

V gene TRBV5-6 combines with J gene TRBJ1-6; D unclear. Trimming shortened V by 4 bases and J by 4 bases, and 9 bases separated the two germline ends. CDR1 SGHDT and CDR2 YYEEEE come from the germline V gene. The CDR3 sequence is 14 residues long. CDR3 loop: CASSPGGYNSPLHF. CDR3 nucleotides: TGTGCCAGCAGCCCGGGAGGTTATAATTCACCCCTCCACTTT.